This entry is about one T cell receptor beta chain. Depth targeted 1 in 200,000 to 1 in 1 million T cells, averaging 10x coverage per clonotype. Method: immunoSEQ multiplex PCR; TCRdb's copy keeps in-frame clones and lacks some. The profile covers 12,000 or so clones, with around 85% appearing a single time and approximately 24% taken by the ten largest. This record belongs to a study of cytotoxic CD8 clonotypes in ibrutinib-treated CLL. This CDR3 is built from 16 residues. Germline trimming cut 5 bases from V and 0 bases from J; bases unmatched to any gene: 4. CDR1 and CDR2 from the germline V gene are SGHTA and FQGNSA.

The source was PBMCs, collected at disease progression, from a patient treated with ibrutinib. This TCR was sampled from a human donor with chronic lymphocytic leukemia. The genes are TRBV7-2 and TRBJ1-5; 10 positions agree with TRBD1. The CDR3 nucleotides are TGTGCCAGCAGCCTCTGGACAGGGGGTAGCAATCAGCCCCAGCATTTT. It codes for CASSLWTGGSNQPQHF. Variable domain in full (rest from reference TRBV7-2 and TRBJ1-5): GAGVSQSPSNKVTEKGKDVELRCDPISGHTALYWYRQSLGQGLEFLIYFQGNSAPDKSGLPSDRFSAERTGGSVSTLTIQRTQQEDSAVYLCASSLWTGGSNQPQHFGDGTRLSIL.